This T cell receptor beta chain was observed in a study of T cell repertoires in cytomegalovirus infection. Points on this clonotype: Its antigen is not known.

TCRdb independently ran MiXCR on the reads; one entry per CDR3 protein. The sample holds fewer than 1,000,000 distinct CDR3 sequences, around a third seen once. Germline lookup yields CDR1 MNHEY and CDR2 SVGEGT. V shed 2 bases and J 5 bases; nucleotides not matched to a gene: 11. The CDR3 loop spans 16 amino acids. Sample: cultured CD8+ T cells from PBMCs, taken from culture after CMV antigen stimulation. The sequence derives from a human donor in good health (CMV status not recorded). Some clones in this sample may be carry-over from other donors' samples. V and J are TRBV6-2 or TRBV6-3 and TRBJ2-5; 7 bases align to TRBD1. CDR3 coding DNA: TGTGCCAGCAGTTACAATTTCGGACAGGCCTACGAGACCCAGTACTTC. Amino acids: CASSYNFGQAYETQYF.